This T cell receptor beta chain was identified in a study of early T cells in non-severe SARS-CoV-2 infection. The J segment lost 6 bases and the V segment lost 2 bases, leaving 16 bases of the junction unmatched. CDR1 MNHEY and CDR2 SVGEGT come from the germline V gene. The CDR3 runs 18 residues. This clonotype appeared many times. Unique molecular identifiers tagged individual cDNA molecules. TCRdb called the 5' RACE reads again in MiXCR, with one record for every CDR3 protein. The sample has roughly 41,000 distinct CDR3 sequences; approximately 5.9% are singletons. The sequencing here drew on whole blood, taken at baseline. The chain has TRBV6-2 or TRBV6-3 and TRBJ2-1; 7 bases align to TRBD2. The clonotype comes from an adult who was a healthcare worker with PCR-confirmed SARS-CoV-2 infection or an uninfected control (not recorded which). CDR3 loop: CASSYSPPRGRAFNEQFF. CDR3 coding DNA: TGTGCCAGCAGTTACAGCCCCCCTAGAGGGAGGGCATTCAATGAGCAGTTCTTC.